Listed here are 30 T cell receptor beta chains from one sample, sequenced in a study of blood T cells in healthy people across ages. The use of a sample-barcoded 5' primer and a J-beta primer mix characterized a second PCR of about 7 to 12 cycles. TCRdb called the 5' RACE reads again in MiXCR, with one record for every CDR3 protein. The repertoire consists of about 1.8 million distinct CDR3 sequences, with roughly 49% occurring once and the leading ten covering 2% to 2.5%. The source material was blood. All receptors derive from a woman aged 35 to 49 in good health.

This chain links TRBV28 with TRBJ2-5; 9 nucleotides align to TRBD2. The CDR3 has 15 amino acids. Germline V gives CDR1 MDHEN, CDR2 SYDVKM. The trim removed 3 bases at V and 5 bases at J, leaving 7 bases unmatched. Here the CDR3 DNA reads TGTGCCAGCAGTTTTTTGCGGGGGGGCGGTGAGACCCAGTACTTC. Translation: CASSFLRGGGETQYF.

The rearrangement uses TRBV10-3 and TRBJ2-1; possibly TRBD1 for D (6 bases). V was shortened by 6 bases and J by 0 bases, with 12 bases between the two germline ends. Germline V gives CDR1 ENHRY, CDR2 SYGVKD. This CDR3 comprises 15 residues. The CDR3 spells CAIRGAAGSYNEQFF. CDR3 in DNA: TGTGCCATCAGGGGGGCTGCAGGCTCCTACAATGAGCAGTTCTTC.

This clonotype was observed a handful of times. The CDR3 loop reads CASSWGGPKTNSPLHF. The DNA of the CDR3 is TGCGCCAGCAGCTGGGGGGGACCGAAGACTAATTCACCCCTCCACTTT. The chain couples TRBV5-1 to TRBJ1-6; D is possibly TRBD1 (5 bases). The germline CDR1 and CDR2 sequences are SGHRS and YFSETQ. The germline V and J ends were trimmed by 3 bases and 6 bases, with 16 bases remaining between them. The CDR3 is 16 amino acids. Combining the CDR3 with reference TRBV5-1 and TRBJ1-6 gives the whole variable domain KAGVTQTPRYLIKTRGQQVTLSCSPISGHRSVSWYQQTPGQGLQFLFEYFSETQRNKGNFPGRFSGRQFSNSRSEMNVSTLELGDSALYLCASSWGGPKTNSPLHFGNGTRLTVT.

This clonotype showed up just a few times. The V gene is TRBV7-9, the J gene TRBJ1-2, with D possibly TRBD1 on 6 matching bases. Between the trimmed V and J ends, which lost 5 bases and 4 bases, there was a span of 14 bases. The CDR3 loop spans 14 amino acids. In germline, CDR1 is SEHNR, CDR2 FQNEAQ (reference sequence). CDR3: CASSPPDRSYGYTF. CDR3 DNA: TGTGCCAGCAGCCCCCCGGACAGAAGCTATGGCTACACCTTC.

This rearrangement joins TRBV6-2 or TRBV6-3 to TRBJ2-6, with D hard to call. CDR1 is MNHEY, CDR2 SVGEGT, per germline. The CDR3 is made up of 17 amino acids. V was trimmed by 4 bases and J by 0 bases, leaving 13 bases between them. CDR3 residues: CASSLGRLSSGANVLTF. CDR3 bases: TGTGCCAGCAGTTTAGGGCGTCTGAGCTCTGGGGCCAACGTCCTGACTTTC.

This clonotype appeared a few times. The chain joins TRBV7-9 to TRBJ2-5; D possibly corresponds to TRBD2 (5 bases). The DNA end is a closer match to TRBJ2-7, so the J assignment may be wrong. The CDR3 loop spans 17 amino acids. Germline lookup yields CDR1 SEHNR and CDR2 FQNEAQ (reference sequence). The CDR3 spells CASSLARGRLSGYEQYF. The CDR3, as DNA: TGTGCCAGCAGCTTAGCCAGAGGCAGGCTATCGGGGTACGAGCAGTACTTC.

This chain connects TRBV11-2 to TRBJ1-1; possibly TRBD1 for D (5 bases). Trimming took off 4 bases at V and 1 base at J, with 13 bases between the two ends. CDR1 is SGHAT, CDR2 FQNNGV, per germline. This CDR3 is built from 15 residues. The CDR3 DNA reads as TGTGCCAGCAGCTACGACAATGGGGCGAACACTGAAGCTTTCTTT. It yields the protein CASSYDNGANTEAFF.

The chain recombines TRBV20-1 with TRBJ2-3; D is possibly TRBD1 (5 bases). Germline loops: CDR1 DFQATT, CDR2 SNEGSKA (reference sequence). This CDR3 spans 15 amino acids. Trimming took off 5 bases at V and 2 bases at J, with 17 bases between the two ends. The CDR3 region has the DNA TGCAGTGCTGCCTCATGGGGCACCCCCACAGATACGCAGTATTTT. This sequence encodes CSAASWGTPTDTQYF.

J is TRBJ1-2 and V is TRBV28; 7 bases agree with TRBD1. Germline lookup yields CDR1 MDHEN and CDR2 SYDVKM. The CDR3 sequence is 14 residues long. V shed 7 bases, J shed 1 base, and the junction held 6 bases outside the gene matches. CDR3 sequence reads: CASTPGQNNYGYTF. As DNA, the CDR3 is TGTGCCAGCACTCCGGGACAGAATAACTATGGCTACACCTTC.

The chain recombines TRBV24-1 with TRBJ2-1; a weak D match, TRBD2 (6 bases). V lost 0 bases and J 5 bases, leaving 13 bases between the germline ends. The CDR3 sequence is 16 residues long. CDR1 and CDR2 from the germline V gene are KGHDR and SFDVKD. The CDR3 DNA follows: TGTGCCACCAGTGATTTGGGAGGGCCCCGGGACAATGAGCAGTTCTTC. This gives the protein CATSDLGGPRDNEQFF.

This chain links TRBV7-2 with TRBJ1-1; tentatively, D is TRBD1 (5 bases). The V and J ends lost 5 bases and 5 bases respectively, with 18 bases between them. The CDR3 is 15 residues long. Germline V gene lookup returns CDR1 SGHTA and CDR2 FQGNSA. The CDR3 protein is CASSIVELPGTEAFF. CDR3 nucleotide sequence: TGTGCCAGCAGCATAGTGGAGCTTCCAGGGACTGAAGCTTTCTTT.

In this sample, this clonotype turned up a few times. V and J are TRBV6-1 and TRBJ2-5; D tentatively fits TRBD1 or TRBD2 (5 bases each). Trimming took 4 bases from V and 4 from J, leaving 10 bases between them. Germline V gives CDR1 MNHNS, CDR2 SASEGT. CDR3 length: 13 residues. The CDR3 DNA sequence: TGTGCCAGCAGTGGTTGGGGGAGAGAGACCCAGTACTTC. This codes for CASSGWGRETQYF.

J is TRBJ2-3 and V is TRBV6-1, with TRBD2 matching 8 bases. The ends lost 6 bases at V and 3 bases at J; junction bases unmatched: 17. The germline V gene has CDR1 MNHNS and CDR2 SASEGT. The CDR3 sequence is 18 residues long. CDR3 region: CASRGPGIAAGGTDTQYF. CDR3 bases: TGTGCCAGCAGGGGGCCAGGGATTGCGGCGGGGGGAACAGATACGCAGTATTTT.

The gene calls are TRBV7-2 and TRBJ2-1; D is undetermined. The CDR3 is made up of 13 amino acids. Germline CDR1 is SGHTA and CDR2 is FQGNSA. The ends were cut back, 2 bases at V and 8 bases at J, with 10 bases in the middle. The CDR3 DNA reads as TGTGCCAGCAGCTTACTTGTCAGGCATGAGCAGTTCTTC. Translated: CASSLLVRHEQFF.

The DNA for the CDR3 is TGTGCCATCAGTGAGTCGAAAGGGTTCGGCAAAAACATTCAGTACTTC. This gives the protein CAISESKGFGKNIQYF. The genes are TRBV10-3 and TRBJ2-7; no clear D. The J call is uncertain, as TRBJ2-4 better fits the DNA end. This CDR3 has 16 residues. From germline, CDR1 is ENHRY and CDR2 SYGVKD.

The J gene is TRBJ2-1, the V gene TRBV29-1; D is perhaps TRBD1 (6 bases). TRBJ2-7 explains the end of the DNA better; the J call may be wrong. The V gene's germline CDR1 is SQVTM and CDR2 ANQGSEA. The CDR3 loop spans 14 amino acids. The CDR3 spells CSTRRDTAYNEQYF. DNA of the CDR3: TGCAGCACCCGTAGGGACACTGCCTACAATGAGCAGTACTTC.

This clonotype was seen a handful of times. The rearrangement links TRBV6-1 to TRBJ2-6; D might be TRBD1 (6 bases). V lost 5 bases, J lost 0 bases, and 17 bases lay in between. This CDR3 spans 18 amino acids. Germline assignment: CDR1 MNHNS and CDR2 SASEGT. CDR3 protein: CASSTQTGPISGANVLTF. CDR3 DNA: TGTGCCAGCAGTACCCAGACAGGCCCCATCTCTGGGGCCAACGTCCTGACTTTC.

V is TRBV28 and J is TRBJ2-3, with D perhaps TRBD1 (6 bases). This CDR3 contains 18 residues. Germline V lookup: CDR1 MDHEN, CDR2 SYDVKM. V lost 0 bases and J lost 4, with 20 bases in between. The CDR3 DNA sequence: TGTGCCAGCAGTTTATGGGGGGCAGTAAGTTTCCTTCCAGATACGCAGTATTTT. Encoded protein: CASSLWGAVSFLPDTQYF.

V gene TRBV3-1 combines with J gene TRBJ2-4; tentative D call: TRBD2 (5 bases). The length of the CDR3 is 16 residues. V was clipped by 0 bases and J by 8 bases, with 17 bases between them. Looked up from germline, CDR1 is LGHDT and CDR2 is YNNKEL (reference sequence). CDR3 sequence reads: CASSQDWISPRDIQYF. The CDR3 region has the DNA TGTGCCAGCAGCCAAGATTGGATAAGCCCGAGGGACATTCAGTACTTC.

This clonotype was detected only a few times. The chain joins TRBV15 to TRBJ2-5; D remains ambiguous. Germline loops: CDR1 LNHNV, CDR2 YYDKDF (reference sequence). V lost 5 bases and J lost 2, with 3 bases in between. This CDR3 is built from 11 residues. CDR3: CATSGQETQYF. The CDR3 region has the DNA TGTGCCACCAGCGGACAAGAGACCCAGTACTTC.

This clonotype was seen more than once but under ten times. This chain uses TRBV20-1 with TRBJ1-6; the match to TRBD1 covers 7 bases. The CDR3 is made up of 14 amino acids. The junction had 8 bases not matched to a gene; V was cut back by 6 bases and J by 6 bases. Per germline, CDR1 DFQATT and CDR2 SNEGSKA (reference sequence). CDR3 nucleotides: TGCAGTGCAGCGGCCGGGACAGCTAATTCACCCCTCCACTTT. Residues: CSAAAGTANSPLHF.

The chain carries TRBV6-2 or TRBV6-3 and TRBJ1-5; D perhaps matches TRBD1 (5 bases). CDR1 is MNHEY, CDR2 SVGEGT, per germline. CDR3 length: 14 residues. V lost 4 bases and J lost 6, with 13 bases in between. In nucleotides, the CDR3 is TGTGCCAGCAGTTGGGGCTTGCAGGGTCAGCCCCAGCATTTT. Residues: CASSWGLQGQPQHF.

The J gene is TRBJ2-3, the V gene TRBV6-2 or TRBV6-3, with 11 positions matching TRBD2. Germline CDR1 reads MNHEY; CDR2 reads SVGEGT. CDR3 length equals 16 residues. The J segment lost 5 bases and the V segment lost 6 bases, leaving 10 bases of the junction unmatched. CDR3 in DNA: TGTGCCAGCAGAACACTTGGACTAGCGGGTCAAGATACGCAGTATTTT. This codes for CASRTLGLAGQDTQYF.

The rearrangement uses TRBV11-1 and TRBJ2-7, with D possibly called TRBD1 or TRBD2 (5 bases each). Germline V CDR1 and CDR2: SGHAT, FQDESV (reference sequence). The V gene lost 8 bases and the J gene lost 12 bases, with 14 bases spanning the gap. This CDR3 comprises 10 residues. DNA of the CDR3: TGTGCCAGCGGGGACGAGACCCGGTACTTC. As protein: CASGDETRYF.

In its sample, this clonotype was seen a few times. This rearrangement joins TRBV7-2 to TRBJ1-1; D is uncertain. CDR1 SGHTA and CDR2 FQGNSA come from the germline V gene. Trimming stripped 4 bases from V and 0 bases from J, with 9 bases between. This CDR3 comprises 14 residues. Here the CDR3 reads CASSSSSVNTEAFF. In nucleotides, the CDR3 is TGTGCCAGCAGCTCATCTTCGGTGAACACTGAAGCTTTCTTT.

Concerning this clonotype: Germline is not matched at one junction end, which may reflect a read error. The chain combines TRBV7-8 with TRBJ1-1; D possibly corresponds to TRBD1 (5 bases). The germline V gene has CDR1 SGHVS and CDR2 FQNEAQ. This CDR3 has 14 residues. CDR3 protein: CATSLDQRGTEAFF. The CDR3 nucleotides are TGTGCCACCAGCTTAGATCAAAGGGGCACTGAAGCTTTCTTT.

This clonotype appeared a few times. The chain has TRBV29-1 and TRBJ2-3; weak D call: TRBD1 (6 bases). Deletions cut 7 bases from V and 2 bases from J, with 16 bases between. Germline values: CDR1 SQVTM, CDR2 ANQGSEA. This CDR3 has 14 amino acids. The CDR3 region is CSGTPGQSTDTQYF. In DNA form, the CDR3 reads TGCAGCGGCACACCCGGACAGTCCACAGATACGCAGTATTTT.

This chain uses TRBV14 with TRBJ2-1; 8 bases fit TRBD1. CDR1 and CDR2 from the germline V gene are SGHDN and FVKESK. This CDR3 is built from 15 residues. V trimming: 2 bases; J trimming: 1 base; junction bases outside the gene matches: 1. The CDR3 here is CASSQWTGSYNEQFF. The CDR3 coding sequence is TGTGCCAGCAGCCAATGGACAGGGTCCTACAATGAGCAGTTCTTC.

J is TRBJ2-6 and V is TRBV6-5; unclear D gene. From germline, CDR1 is MNHEY and CDR2 SVGAGI. This CDR3 is 14 amino acids long. The V and J ends lost 8 bases and 0 bases respectively, with 8 bases between them. CDR3 DNA sequence: TGTGCCAGCCATAAGGGCTCTGGGGCCAACGTCCTGACTTTC. This codes for CASHKGSGANVLTF.

This clonotype was detected a few times. CDR3 amino acids: CASSVGQGRGYEQYF. CDR3 coding DNA: TGTGCCAGCAGCGTAGGGCAGGGGCGAGGTTACGAGCAGTACTTC. V and J are TRBV28 and TRBJ2-7, with a weak D call TRBD1 (6 bases). Trimming stripped 6 bases from V and 4 bases from J, with 19 bases between. CDR1 MDHEN and CDR2 SYDVKM come from the germline V gene. This CDR3 has 15 residues.